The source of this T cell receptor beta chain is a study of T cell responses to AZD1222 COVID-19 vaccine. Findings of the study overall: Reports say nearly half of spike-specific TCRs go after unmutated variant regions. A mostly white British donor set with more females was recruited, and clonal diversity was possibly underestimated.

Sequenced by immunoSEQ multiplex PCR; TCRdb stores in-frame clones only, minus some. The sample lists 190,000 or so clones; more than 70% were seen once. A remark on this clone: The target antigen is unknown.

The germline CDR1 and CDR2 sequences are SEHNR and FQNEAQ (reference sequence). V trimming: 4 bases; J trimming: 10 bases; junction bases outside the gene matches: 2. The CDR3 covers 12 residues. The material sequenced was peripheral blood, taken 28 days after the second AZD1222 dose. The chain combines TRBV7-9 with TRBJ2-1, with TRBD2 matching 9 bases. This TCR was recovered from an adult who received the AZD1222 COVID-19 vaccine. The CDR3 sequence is CASSSTSGEQFF. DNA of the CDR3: TGTGCCAGCAGCTCAACTAGCGGGGAGCAGTTCTTC. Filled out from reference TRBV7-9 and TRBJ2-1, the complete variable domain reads DTGVSQNPRHKITKRGQNVTFRCDPISEHNRLYWYRQTLGQGPEFLTYFQNEAQLEKSRLLSDRFSAERPKGSFSTLEIQRTEQGDSAMYLCASSSTSGEQFFGPGTRLTVL.